This entry is about one T cell receptor (beta chain). Per the original data handling: Estimation of nucleated cell counts was performed using reference gene primer amplification. TCRdb's copy holds only in-frame clones and misses some; the assay was immunoSEQ multiplex PCR. Clone size and the V and J calls come from that table; the DNA yielded D and trimming. Here the sample spans about 83,000 clones, 86% being singletons. This specimen comes from a study of blood T cell repertoires in COVID-19. On the study more broadly: Some COVID-19 samples were acute and others convalescent; all came from the United States, Italy and Spain. The analysed material was cDNA or gDNA that came from T cells, B-cell-depleted T cells, or PBMCs.

Germline V lookup: CDR1 KGHSH, CDR2 LQKENI. CDR3 length: 13 residues. Trimming removed 3 bases from V and 3 bases from J, with 9 bases in between. The V call is TRBV18, the J call TRBJ2-7, with a possible D match to TRBD2 (5 bases). Material: peripheral blood. The clonotype was recovered from a woman older than 75 in a cohort sampled during active or convalescent COVID-19. CDR3 protein: CASSPQRDYEQYV. CDR3 coding DNA: TGTGCCAGCTCACCTCAACGGGACTACGAGCAGTACGTC.